This T cell receptor beta chain was sequenced during a study of T-cell memory formation after mild COVID-19 (dated by TCRdb to the early 2020s). The study in broad terms: Most TCR sequence clusters were specific to one of the two donors. T-cell clones expanding and contracting after mild COVID-19 in two donors were tracked by longitudinal TCRalpha and TCRbeta repertoire sequencing. The cohort comprised two young, previously healthy adult volunteers, one female and one male.

This clonotype was seen repeatedly, ten times or more. Its cognate antigen has yet to be identified. No clone much larger than this one lies a single base away; base qualities are absent. The CDR3 holds 13 amino acids from the cysteine to the phenylalanine. The only DNA kept is the CDR3, 39 bases in frame from the first base. V sheds 4 bases and J sheds 4 bases, leaving 11 bases between their ends. Per the germline V gene, SGHTA is the CDR1 and FQGNSA is the CDR2. Ficoll-Paque density gradient centrifugation was used to isolate PBMCs. The full study reports these points: Some responding clones were detected in pre-infection memory, suggesting pre-existing cross-reactive memory T cells joined the SARS-CoV-2 response. Contracting CD4+ clones turned up mainly in the CM and EM memory subsets, whereas EMRA was where CD8+ clones were enriched. Balanced CD4/CD8 phenotypes were observed for clones contracting from day 15 to 85, whereas a bias towards CD4+ was observed for a second wave of clones expanding from day 15 to 37. Only a couple of mild cases were covered in the study, and larger cohorts including severe cases with pre-infection samples were considered necessary. SARS-CoV-2 specificity was not confirmed for the second-wave clones peaking on day 37.

The data were produced on an Illumina NovaSeq 6000. TCRalpha and TCRbeta cDNA libraries were built by 5'RACE with constant-segment primers, adding sample barcodes and unique molecular identifiers. Trizol reagent was used to extract RNA from every sample. Libraries were amplified in two PCR steps, with a second sample barcode and Illumina TruSeq adapters added in the second step. Sequencing of libraries was performed on an Illumina NovaSeq with 2 x 150 bp paired-end reads. As for the original processing: Reads were demultiplexed and collapsed into UMI-guided consensus sequences with migec v1.2.7. Using mixcr v2.1.11, UMI consensuses were aligned to TRA and TRB V and J templates and then assembled into clonotypes. A clonotype was counted as expanded or contracted only if both edgeR and NoisET called the change significant, with noise models trained on biological replicates. For edgeR calls, the cutoffs were a false discovery rate-adjusted p below 0.01 and a log2 fold-change threshold of 1. As an exploratory analysis of dynamics, max-normalized trajectories of the 1000 most abundant clonotypes were examined by PCA with hierarchical clustering. The CD4 or CD8 phenotype of responding clones was assigned using the separately sequenced CD4+ and CD8+ repertoires. The public reads were run again by TCRdb, first through fastp at Q25 and then through MiXCR, and only productive beta chains were kept. Each record represents a unique CDR3 protein, reported with the most common genes and DNA among its rows. In this record, the V and J calls reflect TCRdb's handling and not the investigators' own analysis. This sample comprises 100,000 to 150,000 distinct CDR3 sequences, around 6.3% of them detected only once. The top ten hold approximately 2% of the sample.

The material sequenced was PBMCs or a T cell subset sorted from them (not recorded which). In this chain, TRBV7-2 is recombined with TRBJ2-7, with the D gene not confidently named. This TCR was sampled from an adult woman who had mild COVID-19 (a few samples of this study predate the infection). The sample titles of this study are shuffled in the database, so cell type and time point are left out; the donor was told from shared clones. The DNA reads TGTGCCAGCAGCTCAAACGGATATTACGAGCAGTACTTC. Its amino acids are CASSSNGYYEQYF.